Listed below are T cell receptor beta chains from one sample, sequenced in a study of T cells in Graves' hyperthyroidism and ophthalmopathy. MiXCR, applied by TCRdb to the multiplex PCR reads, yields one record per CDR3 protein. The data contain 500,000 to 750,000 distinct CDR3 sequences, around a sixth of them singletons. Source material: blood. The receptor set was obtained from a woman under 40 with Graves' hyperthyroidism. Both conserved end residues are part of each CDR3. D genes are given only for firm matches. Clone size is stated in some rows and not others, as once, few, many or a class when expanded.

>TRBD2|TRBJ2-7|16|TRBV5-1|many
CASSRGFSGRMNEQYF
TGCGCCAGCAGCAGGGGGTTCAGCGGGAGGATGAACGAGCAGTACTTC
>-|TRBJ2-2|13|TRBV19|-
CASIPQVPGELFF
TGTGCCAGTATTCCACAGGTTCCCGGGGAGCTGTTTTTT
>-|TRBJ1-2|11|TRBV30|-
CAWTGPLGYTF
TGTGCCTGGACAGGTCCTCTTGGCTACACCTTC
>-|TRBJ1-2|13|TRBV20-1|many
CSASPGANYGYTF
TGCAGTGCCTCACCGGGAGCGAACTATGGCTACACCTTC
>-|TRBJ1-4|13|TRBV4-3|few
CASSQLIGEKLFF
TGCGCCAGCAGCCAGTTGATAGGTGAAAAACTGTTTTTT
>-|TRBJ1-3|15|TRBV12-3/TRBV12-4|-
CASSPAGTSGNTIYF
TGTGCCAGCAGCCCAGCGGGTACCTCTGGAAACACCATATATTTT
>-|TRBJ2-7|13|TRBV20-1|many
CSALPRPSEEQYF
TGCAGTGCCCTACCTAGGCCCTCGGAGGAGCAGTACTTC
>-|TRBJ2-3|12|TRBV28|many
CASRLSTDTQYF
TGTGCCAGCAGACTAAGCACAGATACGCAGTATTTT
>TRBD2|TRBJ2-7|16|TRBV25-1|-
CASSQNLAESSYEQYF
TGTGCCAGCAGTCAAAACCTAGCGGAGAGCTCCTACGAGCAGTACTTC
>-|TRBJ1-2|14|TRBV20-1|once
CSASVQSNNYGYTF
TGCAGTGCTAGTGTACAGTCAAATAACTATGGCTACACCTTC
>TRBD2|TRBJ2-1|16|TRBV6-9|-
CASSYTVSSGKLQQFF
TGTGCCAGCAGTTACACAGTATCTAGCGGGAAACTCCAGCAGTTCTTC
>TRBD2|TRBJ2-1|16|TRBV7-9|once
CASSFPASGRAVEQFF
TGTGCCAGCAGCTTTCCGGCTAGCGGGAGGGCCGTGGAGCAGTTCTTC
>TRBD1|TRBJ2-7|16|TRBV13|-
CASSPYLGTGVHEQYF
TGTGCCAGCAGCCCCTACTTGGGGACAGGGGTCCACGAGCAGTACTTC
>-|TRBJ2-1|15|TRBV10-2|-
CASSEEDLYYNEQFF
TGCGCCAGCAGTGAAGAGGACCTATACTACAATGAGCAGTTCTTC
>TRBD2|TRBJ2-3|16|TRBV7-8|many
CASSLEGGAGTDTQYF
TGTGCCAGCAGCTTAGAGGGAGGGGCGGGCACAGATACGCAGTATTTT
>TRBD2|TRBJ2-3|15|TRBV20-1|many
CSATSVAGVGDTQYF
TGCAGTGCTACCTCTGTAGCGGGAGTTGGGGATACGCAGTATTTT
>-|TRBJ1-5|14|TRBV6-1|-
CASSEATAHQPQHF
TGTGCCAGCAGTGAAGCGACCGCCCATCAGCCCCAGCATTTT
>-|TRBJ1-1|16|TRBV18|many
CASSPFESGGNTEAFF
TGTGCCAGCTCACCATTCGAGTCGGGCGGAAACACTGAAGCTTTCTTT
>TRBD1|TRBJ1-2|13|TRBV6-2/TRBV6-3|once
CASTTTGIGGYTF
TGTGCCAGCACCACGACAGGGATCGGAGGCTACACCTTC
>-|TRBJ2-7|14|TRBV27|many
CASSPFETGYEQYF
TGTGCCAGCAGTCCCTTTGAGACAGGCTACGAGCAGTACTTC
>-|TRBJ1-1|14|TRBV5-1|many
CASSLVAAGAEAFF
TGCGCCAGCAGCTTGGTGGCGGCAGGGGCCGAAGCTTTCTTT
>TRBD1|TRBJ1-1|13|TRBV30|many
CAWVPGQGTEAFF
TGTGCCTGGGTACCGGGACAGGGCACTGAAGCTTTCTTT
>-|TRBJ2-3|16|TRBV24-1|many
CATSDPGPGSTDTQYF
TGTGCCACCAGTGACCCTGGACCGGGTAGCACAGATACGCAGTATTTT
>-|TRBJ2-1|16|TRBV4-3|-
CASSPIAATTYNEQFF
TGCGCCAGCAGCCCGATAGCGGCCACGACCTACAATGAGCAGTTCTTC
>-|TRBJ2-7|16|TRBV4-3|-
CASSQGVGLPSYEQYF
TGCGCCAGCAGCCAAGGAGTGGGACTCCCCTCCTACGAGCAGTACTTC
>TRBD1|TRBJ2-1|16|TRBV4-1|-
CASSQDPGQGNNEQFF
TGCGCCAGCAGCCAAGACCCGGGACAGGGGAACAATGAGCAGTTCTTC